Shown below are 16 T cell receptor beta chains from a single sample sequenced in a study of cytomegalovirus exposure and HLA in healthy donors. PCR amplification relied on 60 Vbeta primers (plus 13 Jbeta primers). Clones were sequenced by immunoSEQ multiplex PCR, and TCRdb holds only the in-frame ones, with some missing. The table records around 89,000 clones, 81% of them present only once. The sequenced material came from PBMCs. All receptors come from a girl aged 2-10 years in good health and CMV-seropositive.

The CDR3 loop is CASSLEAGRSYEQYF. The CDR3 DNA is TGCGCCAGCAGCTTGGAAGCAGGGCGGTCCTACGAGCAGTACTTC. The chain combines TRBV5-1 with TRBJ2-7; a possible D gene is TRBD1 (5 bases). CDR1 SGHRS and CDR2 YFSETQ come from the germline V gene. This CDR3 is built from 15 residues. The ends were cut back, 0 bases at V and 1 base at J, with 11 bases in the middle.

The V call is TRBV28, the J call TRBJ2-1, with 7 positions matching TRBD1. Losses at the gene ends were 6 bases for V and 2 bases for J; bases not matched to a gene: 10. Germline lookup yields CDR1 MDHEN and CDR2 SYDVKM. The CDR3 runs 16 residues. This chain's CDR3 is CASSDPQGPPYNEQFF. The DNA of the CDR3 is TGTGCCAGCAGCGACCCACAGGGGCCGCCCTACAATGAGCAGTTCTTC.

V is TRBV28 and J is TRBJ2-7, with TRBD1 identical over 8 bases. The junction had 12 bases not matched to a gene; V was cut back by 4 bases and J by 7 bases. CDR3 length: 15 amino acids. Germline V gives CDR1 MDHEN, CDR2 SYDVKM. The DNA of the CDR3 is TGTGCCAGCAGTTCGAGGCCAGGGGGCATGGGTGAGCAGTACTTC. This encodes CASSSRPGGMGEQYF.

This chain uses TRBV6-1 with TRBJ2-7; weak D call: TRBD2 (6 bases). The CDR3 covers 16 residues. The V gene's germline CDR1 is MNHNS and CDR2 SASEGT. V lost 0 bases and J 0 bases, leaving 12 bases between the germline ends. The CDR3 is CASSEAPLGGSYEQYF. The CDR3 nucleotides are TGTGCCAGCAGTGAAGCCCCCCTGGGGGGCTCCTACGAGCAGTACTTC.

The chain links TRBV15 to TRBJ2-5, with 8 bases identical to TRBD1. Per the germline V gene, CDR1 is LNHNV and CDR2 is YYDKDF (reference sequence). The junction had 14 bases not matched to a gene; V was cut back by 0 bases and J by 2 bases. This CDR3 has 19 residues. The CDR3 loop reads CATSRDDSFRTGPQETQYF. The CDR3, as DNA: TGTGCCACCAGCAGAGATGATAGTTTTCGGACAGGGCCTCAAGAGACCCAGTACTTC.

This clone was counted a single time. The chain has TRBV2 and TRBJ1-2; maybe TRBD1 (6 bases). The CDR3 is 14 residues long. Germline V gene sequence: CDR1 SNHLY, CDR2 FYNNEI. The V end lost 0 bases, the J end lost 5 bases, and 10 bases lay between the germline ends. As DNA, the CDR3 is TGTGCCAGCAGTGAAGCGCTTCAGGGGTATGGCTACACCTTC. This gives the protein CASSEALQGYGYTF.

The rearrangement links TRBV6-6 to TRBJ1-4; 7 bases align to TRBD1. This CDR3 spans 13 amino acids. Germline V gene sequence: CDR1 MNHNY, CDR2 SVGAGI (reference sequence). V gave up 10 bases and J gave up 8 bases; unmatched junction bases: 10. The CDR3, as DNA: TGTGCCACTAATATCCCACAGGGGGAAAAACTGTTTTTT. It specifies CATNIPQGEKLFF.

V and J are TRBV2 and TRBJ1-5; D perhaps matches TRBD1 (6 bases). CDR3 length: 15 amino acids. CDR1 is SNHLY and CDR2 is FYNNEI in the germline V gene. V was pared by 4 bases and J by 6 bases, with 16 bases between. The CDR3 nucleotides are TGTGCCAGCAGTGGCCTATCAGGGGCCCTTCAGCCCCAGCATTTT. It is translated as CASSGLSGALQPQHF. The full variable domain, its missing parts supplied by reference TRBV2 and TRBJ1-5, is EPEVTQTPSHQVTQMGQEVILRCVPISNHLYFYWYRQILGQKVEFLVSFYNNEISEKSEIFDDQFSVERPDGSNFTLKIRSTKLEDSAMYFCASSGLSGALQPQHFGDGTRLSIL.

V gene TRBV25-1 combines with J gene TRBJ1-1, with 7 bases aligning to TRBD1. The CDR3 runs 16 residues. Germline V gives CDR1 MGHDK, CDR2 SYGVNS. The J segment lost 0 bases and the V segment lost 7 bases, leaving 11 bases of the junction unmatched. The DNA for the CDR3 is TGTGCCAGCAAGCCGCGGACAGGACAGATGAACACTGAAGCTTTCTTT. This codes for CASKPRTGQMNTEAFF.

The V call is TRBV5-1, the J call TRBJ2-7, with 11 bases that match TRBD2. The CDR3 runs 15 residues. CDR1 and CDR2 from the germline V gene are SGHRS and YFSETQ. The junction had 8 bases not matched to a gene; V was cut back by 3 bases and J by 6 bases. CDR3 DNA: TGCGCCAGCAGCTGGGGGGGGCTAGCGGGAGGCGAGCAGTACTTC. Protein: CASSWGGLAGGEQYF.

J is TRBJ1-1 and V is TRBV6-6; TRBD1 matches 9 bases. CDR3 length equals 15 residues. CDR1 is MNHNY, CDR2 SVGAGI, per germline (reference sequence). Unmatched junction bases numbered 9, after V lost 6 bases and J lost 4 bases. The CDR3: CASSHDRGDFTEAFF. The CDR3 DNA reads TGTGCCAGCAGCCACGACAGGGGGGATTTCACTGAAGCTTTCTTT.

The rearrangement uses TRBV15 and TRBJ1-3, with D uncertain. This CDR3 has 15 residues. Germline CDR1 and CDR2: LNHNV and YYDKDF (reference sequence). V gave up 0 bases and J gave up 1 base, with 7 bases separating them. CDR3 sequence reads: CATSRDSVSGNTIYF. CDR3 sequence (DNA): TGTGCCACCAGCAGAGATAGCGTTTCTGGAAACACCATATATTTT.

The CDR3 sequence: CASSYLDRGASSGRAYGVYEQYF. CDR3 DNA: TGTGCCAGCAGTTACCTGGACAGGGGCGCGTCTAGCGGGAGGGCTTACGGGGTCTACGAGCAGTACTTC. J is TRBJ2-7 and V is TRBV28, with 12 bases aligning to TRBD2. CDR3 size: 23 residues. With 4 bases clipped from V and 3 bases from J, the junction kept 28 bases outside the gene matches. Germline V lookup: CDR1 MDHEN, CDR2 SYDVKM.

The CDR3 nucleotides read TGTGCCTGGAGTTCCGATCACCCAAAACTAGCGGGAGGGATCGCGGGTGAAGATACGCAGTATTTT. Amino acid sequence: CAWSSDHPKLAGGIAGEDTQYF. The genes are TRBV30 and TRBJ2-3, with 13 bases lining up with TRBD2. Trimming took 2 bases from V and 5 from J; bases not matched to a gene: 25. The germline CDR1 and CDR2 sequences are GTSNPN and SVGIG (reference sequence). The CDR3 has 22 amino acids.

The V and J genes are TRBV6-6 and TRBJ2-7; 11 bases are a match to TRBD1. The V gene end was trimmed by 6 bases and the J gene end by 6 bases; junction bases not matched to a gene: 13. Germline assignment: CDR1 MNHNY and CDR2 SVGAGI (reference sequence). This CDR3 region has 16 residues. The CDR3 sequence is CASRIIGQGAGSEQYF. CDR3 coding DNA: TGTGCCAGCAGGATAATCGGACAGGGGGCAGGGTCCGAGCAGTACTTC.

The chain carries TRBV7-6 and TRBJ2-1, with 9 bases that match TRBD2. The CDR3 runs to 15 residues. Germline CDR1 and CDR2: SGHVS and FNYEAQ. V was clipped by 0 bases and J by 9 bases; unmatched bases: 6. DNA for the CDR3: TGTGCCAGCAGCTTAGCGGTACTAGCGGGCTCTGAGCAGTTCTTC. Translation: CASSLAVLAGSEQFF.